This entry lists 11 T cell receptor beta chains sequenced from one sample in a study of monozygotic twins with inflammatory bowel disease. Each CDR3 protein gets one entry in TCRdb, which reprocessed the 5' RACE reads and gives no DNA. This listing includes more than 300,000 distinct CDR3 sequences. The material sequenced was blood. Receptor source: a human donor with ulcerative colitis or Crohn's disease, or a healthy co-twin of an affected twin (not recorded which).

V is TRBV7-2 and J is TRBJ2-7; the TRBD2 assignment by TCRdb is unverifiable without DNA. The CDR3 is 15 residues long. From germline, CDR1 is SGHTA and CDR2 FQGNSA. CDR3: CASSIQGTSGYEQYF.

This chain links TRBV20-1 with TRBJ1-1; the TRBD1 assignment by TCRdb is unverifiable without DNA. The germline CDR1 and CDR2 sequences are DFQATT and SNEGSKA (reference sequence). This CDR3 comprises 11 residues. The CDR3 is CSGTDNTEAFF.

The CDR3: CSARGQGRSSYNEQFF. The chain has TRBV20-1 and TRBJ2-1; TCRdb indicates TRBD1, and absent DNA this call remains unverified. Germline CDR1 reads DFQATT; CDR2 reads SNEGSKA (reference sequence). This CDR3 has 16 amino acids.

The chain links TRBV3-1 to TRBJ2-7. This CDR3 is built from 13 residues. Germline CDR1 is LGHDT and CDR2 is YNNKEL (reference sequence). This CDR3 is CASSQVLGNEQYF.

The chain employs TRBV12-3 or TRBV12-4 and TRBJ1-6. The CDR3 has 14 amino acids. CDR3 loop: CASTAGFVDSPLHF.

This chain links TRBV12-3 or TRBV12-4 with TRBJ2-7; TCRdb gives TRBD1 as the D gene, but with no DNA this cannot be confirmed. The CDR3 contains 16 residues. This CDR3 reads CASSLVFGGEGYEQYF.

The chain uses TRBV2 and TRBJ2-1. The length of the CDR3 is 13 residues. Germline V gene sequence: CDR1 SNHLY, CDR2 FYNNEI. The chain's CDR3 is CASSRSPDNEQFF.

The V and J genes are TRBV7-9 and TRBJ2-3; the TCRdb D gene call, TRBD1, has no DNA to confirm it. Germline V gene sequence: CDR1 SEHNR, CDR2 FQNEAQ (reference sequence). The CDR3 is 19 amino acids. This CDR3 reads CASSARWDRGRNGTDTQYF.

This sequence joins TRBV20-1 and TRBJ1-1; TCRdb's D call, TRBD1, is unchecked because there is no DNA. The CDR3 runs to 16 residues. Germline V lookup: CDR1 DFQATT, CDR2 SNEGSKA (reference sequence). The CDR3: CSVRTGEMLLNTEAFF.

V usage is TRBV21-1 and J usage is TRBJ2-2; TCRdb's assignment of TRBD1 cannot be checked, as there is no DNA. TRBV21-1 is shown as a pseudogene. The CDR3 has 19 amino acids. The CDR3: CASSKARGQGAKDTGELFF.

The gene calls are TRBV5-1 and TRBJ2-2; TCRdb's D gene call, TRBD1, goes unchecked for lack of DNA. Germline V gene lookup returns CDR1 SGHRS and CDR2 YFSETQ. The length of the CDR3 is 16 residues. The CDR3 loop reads CASSPPGNADTGELFF.